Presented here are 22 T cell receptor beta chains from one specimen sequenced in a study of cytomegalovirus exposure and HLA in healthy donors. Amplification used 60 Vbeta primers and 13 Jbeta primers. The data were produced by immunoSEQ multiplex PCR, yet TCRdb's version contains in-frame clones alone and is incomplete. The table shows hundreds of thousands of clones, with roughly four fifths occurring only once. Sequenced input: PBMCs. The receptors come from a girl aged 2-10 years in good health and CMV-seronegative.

CDR3 residues: CASSGGTSGYNEQFF. CDR3 sequence (DNA): TGTGCCAGCAGCGGTGGGACTAGCGGTTACAATGAGCAGTTCTTC. The chain carries TRBV5-5 and TRBJ2-1; TRBD2 matches at 11 bases. The CDR3 sequence is 15 residues long. CDR1 SGHKS and CDR2 YYEKEE come from the germline V gene (reference sequence). J was trimmed by 4 bases and V by 4 bases; bases with no gene match: 4.

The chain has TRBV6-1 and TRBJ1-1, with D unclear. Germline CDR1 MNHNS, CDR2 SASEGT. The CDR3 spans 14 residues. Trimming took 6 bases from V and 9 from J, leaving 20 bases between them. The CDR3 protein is CASSVLRVPGKAFF. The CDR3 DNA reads TGTGCCAGCAGCGTTCTCCGGGTCCCGGGAAAAGCTTTCTTT.

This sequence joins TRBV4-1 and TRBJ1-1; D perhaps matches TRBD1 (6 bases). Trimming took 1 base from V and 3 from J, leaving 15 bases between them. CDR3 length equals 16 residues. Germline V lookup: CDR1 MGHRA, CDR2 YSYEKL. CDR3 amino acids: CASSQAVKQGDTEAFF. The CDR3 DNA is TGCGCCAGCAGCCAAGCCGTGAAACAGGGAGACACTGAAGCTTTCTTT.

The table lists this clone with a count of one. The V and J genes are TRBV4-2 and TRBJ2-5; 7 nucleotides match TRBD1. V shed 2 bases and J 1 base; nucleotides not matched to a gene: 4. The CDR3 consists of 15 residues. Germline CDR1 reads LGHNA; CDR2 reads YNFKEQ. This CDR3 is CASSQLGQAQETQYF. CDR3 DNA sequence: TGTGCCAGCAGCCAACTTGGACAGGCCCAAGAGACCCAGTACTTC.

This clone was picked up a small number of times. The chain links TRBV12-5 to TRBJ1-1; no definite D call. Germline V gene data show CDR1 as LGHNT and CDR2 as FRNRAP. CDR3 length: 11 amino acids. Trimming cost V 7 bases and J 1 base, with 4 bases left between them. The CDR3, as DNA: TGTGCTAGTGCTTCGAACACTGAAGCTTTCTTT. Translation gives CASASNTEAFF.

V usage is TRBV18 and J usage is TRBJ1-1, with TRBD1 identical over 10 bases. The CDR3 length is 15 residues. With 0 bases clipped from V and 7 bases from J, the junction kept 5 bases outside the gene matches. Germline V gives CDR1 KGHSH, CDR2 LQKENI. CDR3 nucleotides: TGTGCCAGCTCACCACCGGGCGGGACAGGGGTTGAAGCTTTCTTT. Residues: CASSPPGGTGVEAFF.

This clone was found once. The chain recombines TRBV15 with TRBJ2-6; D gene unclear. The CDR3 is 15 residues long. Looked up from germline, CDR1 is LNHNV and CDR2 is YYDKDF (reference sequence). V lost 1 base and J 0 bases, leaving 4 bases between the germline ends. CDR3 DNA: TGTGCCACCAGCAGAGGCAGCTCTGGGGCCAACGTCCTGACTTTC. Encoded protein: CATSRGSSGANVLTF.

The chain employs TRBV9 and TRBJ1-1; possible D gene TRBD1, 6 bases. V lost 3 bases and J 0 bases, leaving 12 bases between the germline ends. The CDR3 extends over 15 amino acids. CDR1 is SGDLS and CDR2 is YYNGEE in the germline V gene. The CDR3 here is CASSAPGHVNTEAFF. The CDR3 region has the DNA TGTGCCAGCAGCGCCCCGGGACACGTGAACACTGAAGCTTTCTTT.

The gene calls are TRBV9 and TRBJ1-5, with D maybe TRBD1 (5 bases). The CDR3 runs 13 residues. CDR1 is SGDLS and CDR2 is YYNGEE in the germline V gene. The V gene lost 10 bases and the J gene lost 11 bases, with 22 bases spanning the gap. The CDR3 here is CASWDSRYPSQHF. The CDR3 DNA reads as TGTGCCTCCTGGGACTCCCGGTATCCGTCCCAGCATTTT. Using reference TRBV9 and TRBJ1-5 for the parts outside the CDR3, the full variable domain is DSGVTQTPKHLITATGQRVTLRCSPRSGDLSVYWYQQSLDQGLQFLIQYYNGEERAKGNILERFSAQQFPDLHSELNLSSLELGDSALYFCASWDSRYPSQHFGDGTRLSIL.

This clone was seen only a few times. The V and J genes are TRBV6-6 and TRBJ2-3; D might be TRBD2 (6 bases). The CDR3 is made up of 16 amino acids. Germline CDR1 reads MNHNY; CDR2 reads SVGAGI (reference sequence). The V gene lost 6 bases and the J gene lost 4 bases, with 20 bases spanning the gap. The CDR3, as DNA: TGTGCCAGCAGGCCCACGGCTATCCCGGGGGCAGATACGCAGTATTTT. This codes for CASRPTAIPGADTQYF.

The CDR3 loop reads CASIGGGHQSQHF. The CDR3 region has the DNA TGTGCCAGCATCGGGGGGGGCCACCAGTCCCAGCATTTT. The chain is built from TRBV2 and TRBJ1-5, with TRBD1 as a possible D gene (6 bases). CDR3 length equals 13 residues. Per the germline V gene, CDR1 is SNHLY and CDR2 is FYNNEI. With 7 bases removed from V and 11 bases from J, the gap between germline ends came to 18 bases.

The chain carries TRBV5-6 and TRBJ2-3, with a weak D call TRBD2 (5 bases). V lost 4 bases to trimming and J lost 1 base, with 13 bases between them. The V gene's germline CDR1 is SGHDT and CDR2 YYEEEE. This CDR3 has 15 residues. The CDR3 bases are TGTGCCAGCAGCCACCGCGGAGCGGGCACAGATACGCAGTATTTT. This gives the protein CASSHRGAGTDTQYF.

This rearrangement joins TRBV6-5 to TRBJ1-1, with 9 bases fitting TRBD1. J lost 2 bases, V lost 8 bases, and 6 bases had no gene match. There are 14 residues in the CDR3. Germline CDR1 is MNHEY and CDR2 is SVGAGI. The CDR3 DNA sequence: TGTGCCAGCGCGAGGACAGGGGCTAACACTGAAGCTTTCTTT. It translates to CASARTGANTEAFF.

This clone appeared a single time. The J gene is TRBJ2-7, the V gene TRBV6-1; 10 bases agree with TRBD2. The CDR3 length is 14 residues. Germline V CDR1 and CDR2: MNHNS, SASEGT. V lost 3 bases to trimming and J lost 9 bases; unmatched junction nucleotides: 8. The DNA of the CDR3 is TGTGCCAGCAGTGAGATAGCGGGGGGTGGAAGGCAGTACTTC. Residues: CASSEIAGGGRQYF.

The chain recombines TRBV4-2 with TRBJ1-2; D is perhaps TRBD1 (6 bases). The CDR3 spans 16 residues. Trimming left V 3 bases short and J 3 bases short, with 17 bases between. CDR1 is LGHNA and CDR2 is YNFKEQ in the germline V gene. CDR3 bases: TGTGCCAGCAGCCACCCCGGGACACAGAGGGACTATGGCTACACCTTC. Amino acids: CASSHPGTQRDYGYTF.

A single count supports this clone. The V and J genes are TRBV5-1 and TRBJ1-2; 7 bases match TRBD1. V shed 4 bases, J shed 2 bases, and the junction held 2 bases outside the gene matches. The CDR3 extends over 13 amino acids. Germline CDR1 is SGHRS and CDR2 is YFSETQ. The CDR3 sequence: CASSPGQNYGYTF. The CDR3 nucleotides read TGCGCCAGCAGCCCGGGACAGAACTATGGCTACACCTTC.

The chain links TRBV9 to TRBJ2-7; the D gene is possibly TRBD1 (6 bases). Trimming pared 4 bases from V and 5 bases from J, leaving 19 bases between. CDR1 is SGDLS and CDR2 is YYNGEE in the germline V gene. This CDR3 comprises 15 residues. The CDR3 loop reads CASSTGQLGVHEQYF. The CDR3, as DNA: TGTGCCAGCAGCACGGGACAATTGGGGGTCCACGAGCAGTACTTC.

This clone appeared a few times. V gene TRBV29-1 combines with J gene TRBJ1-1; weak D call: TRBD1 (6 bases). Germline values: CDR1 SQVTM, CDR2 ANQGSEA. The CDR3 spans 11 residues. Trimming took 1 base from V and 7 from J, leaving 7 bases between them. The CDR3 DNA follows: TGCAGCGTTGAAGTGGACAGTGAAGCTTTCTTT. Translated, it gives CSVEVDSEAFF.

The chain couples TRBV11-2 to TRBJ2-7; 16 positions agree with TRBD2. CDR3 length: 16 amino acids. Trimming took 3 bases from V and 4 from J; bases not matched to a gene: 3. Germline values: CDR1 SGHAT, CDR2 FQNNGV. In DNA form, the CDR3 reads TGTGCCAGCAGCTTCGGGGGACTAGCGGGAGGGTACGAGCAGTACTTC. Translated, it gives CASSFGGLAGGYEQYF.

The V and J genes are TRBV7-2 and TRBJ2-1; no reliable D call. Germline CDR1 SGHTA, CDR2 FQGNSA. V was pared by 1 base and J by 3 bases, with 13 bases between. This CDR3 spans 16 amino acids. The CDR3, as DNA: TGTGCCAGCAGCTTAGGTACGATTAGCAACTACAATGAGCAGTTCTTC. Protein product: CASSLGTISNYNEQFF.

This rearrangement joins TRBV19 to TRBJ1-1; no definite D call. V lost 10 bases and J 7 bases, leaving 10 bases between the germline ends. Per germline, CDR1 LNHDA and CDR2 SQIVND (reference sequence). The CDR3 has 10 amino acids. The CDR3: CANPCNEAFF. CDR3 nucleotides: TGTGCCAATCCCTGTAATGAAGCTTTCTTT.

The CDR3: CASHPTGGNYGYTF. The CDR3, as DNA: TGTGCCAGTCACCCGACAGGGGGCAACTATGGCTACACCTTC. The rearrangement uses TRBV7-9 and TRBJ1-2, with 10 bases that match TRBD1. Germline lookup yields CDR1 SEHNR and CDR2 FQNEAQ (reference sequence). Trimming at V came to 9 bases and at J to 2 bases, leaving 6 bases not matched to a gene. The CDR3 spans 14 residues.